The 26 T cell receptor beta chains below come from one sample, sequenced in a study of shared clonotypes between healthy human individuals. This table comes from immunoSEQ multiplex PCR, and its TCRdb copy is limited to in-frame clones, with some not included. The sample lists some 2 million clones, approximately 95% occurring once. CD8 cells regarded as naive lacked CD45RO, were positively chosen for CCR7, and omitted terminally differentiated effector memory CD45RA+ cells. The source material was naive CD8+ T cells sorted from blood. These receptors were taken from a man younger than 30 in good health.

This CDR3 is CASSPTATPSYNEQFF. CDR3 DNA: TGTGCCAGCAGTCCGACTGCGACACCCTCCTACAATGAGCAGTTCTTC. V is TRBV27 and J is TRBJ2-1; D not resolved. V was cut by 5 bases and J by 0 bases, with 14 bases left in between. This CDR3 is built from 16 residues. The germline V gene has CDR1 MNHEY and CDR2 SMNVEV (reference sequence).

Worth noting for this clone: This same CDR3 is encoded by further DNA sequences in the sample. The genes are TRBV5-4 and TRBJ2-7, with D unresolved. CDR3 length: 13 amino acids. Trimming shortened V by 5 bases and J by 1 base, and 10 bases separated the two germline ends. Germline CDR1 and CDR2: SGHNT and YYREEE (reference sequence). The CDR3 nucleotides read TGTGCCAGCAGTCTCGCAGGATCCTACGAGCAGTACTTC. It encodes CASSLAGSYEQYF. Together with reference TRBV5-4 and TRBJ2-7, the CDR3 gives the full variable domain: ETGVTQSPTHLIKTRGQQVTLRCSSQSGHNTVSWYQQALGQGPQFIFQYYREEENGRGNFPPRFSGLQFPNYSSELNVNALELDDSALYLCASSLAGSYEQYFGPGTRLTVT.

The chain employs TRBV2 and TRBJ1-2; TRBD1 matches at 7 bases. CDR3 size: 15 residues. The germline V gene encodes CDR1 SNHLY and CDR2 FYNNEI. V was clipped by 3 bases and J by 2 bases; unmatched bases: 6. The CDR3 loop reads CASSEGTASNYGYTF. The CDR3 DNA is TGTGCCAGCAGTGAGGGGACAGCGTCGAACTATGGCTACACCTTC. The full variable domain, with the rest looked up from reference TRBV2 and TRBJ1-2, is EPEVTQTPSHQVTQMGQEVILRCVPISNHLYFYWYRQILGQKVEFLVSFYNNEISEKSEIFDDQFSVERPDGSNFTLKIRSTKLEDSAMYFCASSEGTASNYGYTFGSGTRLTVV.

The chain is built from TRBV11-2 and TRBJ2-3, with D uncertain. V was cut by 1 base and J by 3 bases, with 8 bases left in between. CDR1 and CDR2 (germline): SGHAT, FQNNGV. The CDR3 contains 14 residues. In DNA, the CDR3 is TGTGCCAGCAGCTTAGCGTCCGGAACAGATACGCAGTATTTT. It yields the protein CASSLASGTDTQYF.

The gene calls are TRBV15 and TRBJ1-1; D gene ambiguous. The CDR3 runs 14 residues. CDR1 is LNHNV, CDR2 YYDKDF, per germline (reference sequence). Trimming took 0 bases from V and 1 from J, leaving 6 bases between them. The CDR3: CATSRDPENTEAFF. CDR3 bases: TGTGCCACCAGCAGAGACCCGGAGAACACTGAAGCTTTCTTT.

The chain carries TRBV7-9 and TRBJ1-2; D is possibly TRBD1 (5 bases). Trimming removed 2 bases from V and 4 bases from J, with 17 bases in between. Germline V gene data show CDR1 as SEHNR and CDR2 as FQNEAQ (reference sequence). This CDR3 region has 16 residues. CDR3 in amino acids: CASSLPLGDVGYGYTF. The CDR3 nucleotides read TGTGCCAGCAGCTTACCGCTGGGGGACGTCGGCTATGGCTACACCTTC.

The chain couples TRBV10-1 to TRBJ1-1; D is undetermined. Germline CDR1 is WNHNN and CDR2 is SYGVQD (reference sequence). This CDR3 region has 17 residues. With 3 bases removed from V and 1 base from J, the gap between germline ends came to 18 bases. The CDR3 coding sequence is TGCGCCAGCAGTGAAGGTGAGGGTCCCTATTCGAACACTGAAGCTTTCTTT. It encodes CASSEGEGPYSNTEAFF.

The chain couples TRBV7-8 to TRBJ2-2, with D hard to call. Trimming took off 6 bases at V and 1 base at J, with 15 bases between the two ends. The CDR3 covers 16 residues. Germline CDR1 is SGHVS and CDR2 is FQNEAQ. This CDR3 is CASSSFLLGNTGELFF. CDR3 coding DNA: TGTGCCAGCAGTTCGTTCTTACTGGGGAACACCGGGGAGCTGTTTTTT.

V is TRBV15 and J is TRBJ1-4, with 10 bases that match TRBD1. Per germline, CDR1 LNHNV and CDR2 YYDKDF (reference sequence). The CDR3 has 15 amino acids. The V gene end was trimmed by 6 bases and the J gene end by 11 bases; junction bases not matched to a gene: 12. In DNA form, the CDR3 reads TGTGCCACCAGGGCGAGCGGACAGGGGGAATATAAACTGTTTTTT. Translated, it gives CATRASGQGEYKLFF.

The V gene is TRBV30, the J gene TRBJ1-1; D unclear. Trimming pared 0 bases from V and 3 bases from J, leaving 14 bases between. The CDR3 has 15 residues. CDR1 and CDR2 from the germline V gene are GTSNPN and SVGIG (reference sequence). CDR3 residues: CAWSVWKRGYTEAFF. In DNA form, the CDR3 reads TGTGCCTGGAGTGTTTGGAAACGAGGGTACACTGAAGCTTTCTTT.

V gene TRBV7-9 combines with J gene TRBJ1-1, with D possibly matching TRBD1 (5 bases). With 5 bases removed from V and 7 bases from J, the gap between germline ends came to 17 bases. Germline-derived CDR1 and CDR2 are SEHNR and FQNEAQ (reference sequence). This CDR3 is built from 14 residues. The DNA of the CDR3 is TGTGCCAGCAGCCCCCCCCAGGGTTTCGATGAAGCTTTCTTT. This encodes CASSPPQGFDEAFF.

This clone was counted once. The junction departs from germline at one end; a sequencing error may be responsible. The V call is TRBV7-9, the J call TRBJ2-2; the match to TRBD2 covers 11 bases. The CDR3 totals 15 residues. The germline gives CDR1 SEHNR, CDR2 FQNEAQ (reference sequence). The CDR3 protein is CASSLAGGLTGELFF. The CDR3 DNA is TGTGCCAGCAGCCTAGCGGGGGGCCTCACCGGGGAGCTGTTTTTT. Together with reference TRBV7-9 and TRBJ2-2, the CDR3 gives the full variable domain: DTGVSQNPRHKITKRGQNVTFRCDPISEHNRLYWYRQTLGQGPEFLTYFQNEAQLEKSRLLSDRFSAERPKGSFSTLEIQRTEQGDSAMYLCASSLAGGLTGELFFGEGSRLTVL.

Remarks on this clone: The same CDR3 also results from other DNA sequences found in this sample. The chain links TRBV7-9 to TRBJ1-1; 10 positions agree with TRBD1. This CDR3 is 14 amino acids long. Looked up from germline, CDR1 is SEHNR and CDR2 is FQNEAQ (reference sequence). J lost 3 bases, V lost 4 bases, and 2 bases had no gene match. CDR3 amino acids: CASSYGQGDTEAFF. Here the CDR3 DNA reads TGTGCCAGCAGCTACGGACAGGGGGACACTGAAGCTTTCTTT. Filled out from reference TRBV7-9 and TRBJ1-1, the complete variable domain reads DTGVSQNPRHKITKRGQNVTFRCDPISEHNRLYWYRQTLGQGPEFLTYFQNEAQLEKSRLLSDRFSAERPKGSFSTLEIQRTEQGDSAMYLCASSYGQGDTEAFFGQGTRLTVV.

The chain links TRBV7-3 to TRBJ2-5, with TRBD2 as a possible D gene (6 bases). The CDR3 covers 13 residues. Germline CDR1 SGHTA, CDR2 FQGTGA. The germline V and J ends were trimmed by 5 bases and 9 bases, with 16 bases remaining between them. The CDR3 nucleotides read TGTGCCAGCAGCCCCGGGGGTTCCGTTGCCCAGTACTTC. Translating it yields CASSPGGSVAQYF.

This clone has just one count. The chain joins TRBV7-6 to TRBJ2-3; 11 nucleotides align to TRBD1. With 2 bases clipped from V and 1 base from J, the junction kept 2 bases outside the gene matches. Germline CDR1 is SGHVS and CDR2 is FNYEAQ. The CDR3 has 16 amino acids. DNA for the CDR3: TGTGCCAGCAGCTTATTGGGACAGGGGGGCACAGATACGCAGTATTTT. This gives the protein CASSLLGQGGTDTQYF.

This clone came up once. V usage is TRBV4-2 and J usage is TRBJ2-1, with 10 bases that match TRBD1. V gave up 4 bases and J gave up 6 bases; unmatched junction bases: 0. CDR1 LGHNA and CDR2 YNFKEQ come from the germline V gene. This CDR3 contains 13 residues. CDR3 nucleotide sequence: TGTGCCAGCAGCCGGGACAGGGGCAATGAGCAGTTCTTC. This codes for CASSRDRGNEQFF.

The V and J genes are TRBV2 and TRBJ2-5; D unresolved. CDR1 and CDR2 (germline): SNHLY, FYNNEI. CDR3 length equals 10 residues. V gave up 6 bases and J gave up 2 bases, with 1 base separating them. The CDR3 bases are TGTGCCAGCAGGCAAGAGACCCAGTACTTC. It yields the protein CASRQETQYF. The full variable domain, rest sourced from reference TRBV2 and TRBJ2-5, is EPEVTQTPSHQVTQMGQEVILRCVPISNHLYFYWYRQILGQKVEFLVSFYNNEISEKSEIFDDQFSVERPDGSNFTLKIRSTKLEDSAMYFCASRQETQYFGPGTRLLVL.

The chain employs TRBV6-6 and TRBJ2-1; TRBD2 matches at 7 bases. The V and J ends lost 4 bases and 8 bases, in that order; junction bases with no gene match: 8. Germline loops: CDR1 MNHNY, CDR2 SVGAGI (reference sequence). The CDR3 consists of 14 residues. CDR3 DNA: TGTGCCAGCAGTTGGCCGGGGGGTTTGGATGAGCAGTTCTTC. It codes for CASSWPGGLDEQFF.

The chain employs TRBV19 and TRBJ2-3; a possible D gene is TRBD2 (5 bases). Trimming took off 0 bases at V and 2 bases at J, with 18 bases between the two ends. The CDR3 loop spans 18 amino acids. From germline, CDR1 is LNHDA and CDR2 SQIVND (reference sequence). The CDR3: CASSIDAESRLFTDTQYF. The CDR3 DNA follows: TGTGCCAGTAGTATAGATGCCGAGTCCCGACTATTCACAGATACGCAGTATTTT. The variable domain in full, completed from reference TRBV19 and TRBJ2-3, reads DGGITQSPKYLFRKEGQNVTLSCEQNLNHDAMYWYRQDPGQGLRLIYYSQIVNDFQKGDIAEGYSVSREKKESFPLTVTSAQKNPTAFYLCASSIDAESRLFTDTQYFGPGTRLTVL.

V usage is TRBV7-6 and J usage is TRBJ2-7; no clear D. Per the germline V gene, CDR1 is SGHVS and CDR2 is FNYEAQ. The V end lost 2 bases, the J end lost 5 bases, and 7 bases lay between the germline ends. The CDR3 is 12 residues long. The CDR3, as DNA: TGTGCCAGCAGCTTAAACGGCGACGAGCAGTACTTC. Amino acids: CASSLNGDEQYF.

This rearrangement joins TRBV13 to TRBJ2-3; weak D call: TRBD1 (5 bases). V was clipped by 8 bases and J by 0 bases, with 9 bases between them. There are 13 residues in the CDR3. Per the germline V gene, CDR1 is PRHDT and CDR2 is FYEKMQ (reference sequence). DNA for the CDR3: TGTGCCAGCGGGGCAGGAAGCACAGATACGCAGTATTTT. It translates to CASGAGSTDTQYF.

The chain recombines TRBV6-5 with TRBJ1-1; possible D gene TRBD1, 5 bases. V lost 8 bases and J 5 bases, leaving 15 bases between the germline ends. The CDR3 runs 13 residues. Germline assignment: CDR1 MNHEY and CDR2 SVGAGI. CDR3 in amino acids: CASHSFRGTEAFF. The CDR3 nucleotides are TGTGCCAGCCATTCGTTCCGGGGGACTGAAGCTTTCTTT.

The chain has TRBV4-1 and TRBJ1-1; unclear D gene. This CDR3 comprises 14 residues. Germline assignment: CDR1 MGHRA and CDR2 YSYEKL. V was shortened by 3 bases and J by 7 bases, with 15 bases between the two germline ends. CDR3: CASSQSLRVDEAFF. CDR3 DNA: TGCGCCAGCAGCCAGAGTTTAAGGGTTGATGAAGCTTTCTTT.

The chain employs TRBV19 and TRBJ2-3; D is perhaps TRBD1 or TRBD2 (6 bases each). The CDR3 totals 15 residues. The germline gives CDR1 LNHDA, CDR2 SQIVND (reference sequence). V lost 6 bases and J lost 4, with 17 bases in between. The CDR3 coding sequence is TGTGCCAGTAGAAACAGGGAGGAGCCCCCAGATACGCAGTATTTT. Protein: CASRNREEPPDTQYF.

J is TRBJ2-2 and V is TRBV7-9; D remains ambiguous. This CDR3 comprises 13 residues. The ends were cut back, 5 bases at V and 6 bases at J, with 10 bases in the middle. Germline CDR1 and CDR2: SEHNR and FQNEAQ (reference sequence). The CDR3 loop is CASSPKAAGELFF. CDR3 bases: TGTGCCAGCAGCCCAAAGGCGGCCGGGGAGCTGTTTTTT. The full variable domain, its missing parts supplied by reference TRBV7-9 and TRBJ2-2, is DTGVSQNPRHKITKRGQNVTFRCDPISEHNRLYWYRQTLGQGPEFLTYFQNEAQLEKSRLLSDRFSAERPKGSFSTLEIQRTEQGDSAMYLCASSPKAAGELFFGEGSRLTVL.

This clone has a single count. The chain recombines TRBV27 with TRBJ1-1; D is ambiguous. Germline CDR1 and CDR2: MNHEY and SMNVEV (reference sequence). V lost 2 bases, J lost 4 bases, and 14 bases lay in between. The CDR3 runs to 15 residues. The CDR3 DNA is TGTGCCAGCAGTTTAGTCCCCCGCGGCGGCACTGAAGCTTTCTTT. As protein: CASSLVPRGGTEAFF.